These 20 T cell receptor beta chains originate from one sample sequenced in a study of blood T cell repertoires in COVID-19 (dated by TCRdb to about 2020). The library was obtained by the immunoSEQ multiplex PCR assay. TCRdb re-hosts the immuneACCESS table, in-frame sequences only. Its copies lack some clones; in the studies checked, an unresolved V gene accounts for under half of them, and the cause for the rest is not known. Within this sample are about 75,000 clones, with about 91% of them counted one time only. Of the sample, around 5.8% is held by the ten largest clones. The sequenced sample was peripheral blood. The receptors shown here come from a woman in her 50s with acute or convalescent COVID-19.

The V gene is TRBV29-1, the J gene TRBJ1-1; D gene unclear. The V gene lost 7 bases and the J gene lost 1 base, with 13 bases spanning the gap. The CDR3 spans 13 residues. Germline loops: CDR1 SQVTM, CDR2 ANQGSEA. The CDR3 DNA reads TGCAGCGGTTTAAAAAACTCGAACACTGAAGCTTTCTTT. Its translation: CSGLKNSNTEAFF.

The rearrangement uses TRBV3-1 (or the pseudogene TRBV3-2) and TRBJ1-1, with D maybe TRBD1 (6 bases). The CDR3 length is 14 residues. With 1 base removed from V and 1 base from J, the gap between germline ends came to 7 bases. CDR1 LGHDT and CDR2 YNNKEL come from the germline V gene (reference sequence). In nucleotides, the CDR3 is TGTGCCAGCAGCCAAGGGGGGCCGAACACTGAAGCTTTCTTT. Its translation is CASSQGGPNTEAFF.

This chain connects TRBV6-6 to TRBJ2-1, with 10 bases that match TRBD2. CDR1 MNHNY and CDR2 SVGAGI come from the germline V gene (reference sequence). V lost 7 bases to trimming and J lost 1 base; unmatched junction nucleotides: 4. The CDR3 is made up of 15 amino acids. The CDR3 DNA reads TGTGCCAGCATTCTAGCGGGAGCGTCCTACAATGAGCAGTTCTTC. Amino acid sequence: CASILAGASYNEQFF.

The gene calls are TRBV6-6 and TRBJ1-1; 11 bases line up with TRBD1. This CDR3 region has 13 residues. With V trimmed by 10 bases and J by 4 bases, 5 bases remained unmatched. CDR1 and CDR2 from the germline V gene are MNHNY and SVGAGI (reference sequence). DNA of the CDR3: TGTGCCATCAGGGGGACAGGGGGCACTGAAGCTTTCTTT. Protein: CAIRGTGGTEAFF.

The chain's CDR3 is CASSSQGSGNTIYF. CDR3 sequence (DNA): TGCGCCAGCAGCTCACAGGGCTCTGGAAACACCATATATTTT. The chain has TRBV5-1 and TRBJ1-3, with D tentatively TRBD1 (6 bases). The ends were cut back, 3 bases at V and 0 bases at J, with 7 bases in the middle. The CDR3 consists of 14 residues. Germline V gene sequence: CDR1 SGHRS, CDR2 YFSETQ.

The chain employs TRBV2 and TRBJ1-6; perhaps TRBD1 as D (6 bases). CDR1 and CDR2 from the germline V gene are SNHLY and FYNNEI. Between the trimmed V and J ends, which lost 8 bases and 13 bases, there was a span of 18 bases. The CDR3 has 13 amino acids. DNA of the CDR3: TGTGCCAGCCGACAGGAAAATACTGGGCCCCTCCACTTT. Translated, it gives CASRQENTGPLHF.

The chain recombines TRBV18 with TRBJ1-5; D remains unclear. From germline, CDR1 is KGHSH and CDR2 LQKENI. The V end was cut by 6 bases, the J end by 4 bases, with 16 bases between. The CDR3 contains 15 residues. As DNA, the CDR3 is TGTGCCAGCTCCTTGATAGGCGGGGAGAATCAGCCCCAGCATTTT. Encoded protein: CASSLIGGENQPQHF.

V gene TRBV5-8 combines with J gene TRBJ2-1; D unresolved. CDR1 and CDR2 (germline): SGHTS, YDEGEE. Trimming removed 0 bases at V and 3 bases at J, with 4 bases between. The CDR3 contains 13 residues. DNA for the CDR3: TGTGCCAGCAGCTTGGCCTTCTACAATGAGCAGTTCTTC. The encoded protein is CASSLAFYNEQFF. Together with reference TRBV5-8 and TRBJ2-1, the CDR3 gives the full variable domain: EAGVTQSPTHLIKTRGQQATLRCSPISGHTSVYWYQQALGLGLQFLLWYDEGEERNRGNFPPRFSGRQFPNYSSELNVNALELEDSALYLCASSLAFYNEQFFGPGTRLTVL.

This chain connects TRBV18 to TRBJ2-2; no clear D. The CDR3 contains 15 residues. Germline loops: CDR1 KGHSH, CDR2 LQKENI. Trimming took off 8 bases at V and 5 bases at J, with 18 bases between the two ends. CDR3: CASAPLGPGTGELFF. CDR3 bases: TGTGCCAGCGCCCCCTTAGGCCCCGGGACCGGGGAGCTGTTTTTT.

This chain links TRBV3-1 (or the pseudogene TRBV3-2) with TRBJ2-7; D remains unclear. Germline V gene sequence: CDR1 LGHDT, CDR2 YNNKEL (reference sequence). Deletions cut 1 base from V and 2 bases from J, with 6 bases between. This CDR3 region has 13 residues. The CDR3 nucleotides read TGTGCCAGCAGCCAAGGTGAGACCTACGAGCAGTACTTC. This translates into CASSQGETYEQYF.

The chain has TRBV28 and TRBJ1-1; TRBD1 matches at 9 bases. Germline V CDR1 and CDR2: MDHEN, SYDVKM. The CDR3 sequence is 16 residues long. Trimming took 6 bases from V and 0 from J; bases not matched to a gene: 8. CDR3 DNA: TGTGCCAGCAGGCCGGGACAGGGAAACGTGAACACTGAAGCTTTCTTT. Amino acids: CASRPGQGNVNTEAFF.

This sequence joins TRBV29-1 and TRBJ1-1; tentative D call: TRBD1 (5 bases). CDR1 is SQVTM and CDR2 is ANQGSEA in the germline V gene. V dropped 1 base and J dropped 1 base, with 10 bases sitting between them. CDR3 length: 14 residues. The DNA of the CDR3 is TGCAGCGTTGAAGTAACTCAGGGGAACACTGAAGCTTTCTTT. Encoded protein: CSVEVTQGNTEAFF.

V gene TRBV14 combines with J gene TRBJ2-6, with TRBD1 matching 11 bases. The CDR3 is 17 amino acids. CDR1 is SGHDN, CDR2 FVKESK, per germline. V shed 4 bases and J 2 bases; nucleotides not matched to a gene: 4. The CDR3 DNA reads as TGTGCCAGCAGCCCTTGGACAGGGGGCGCTGGGGCCAACGTCCTGACTTTC. Translated: CASSPWTGGAGANVLTF.

The chain links TRBV30 to TRBJ1-2, with D perhaps TRBD1 (5 bases). V was cut by 0 bases and J by 5 bases, with 13 bases left in between. Germline-derived CDR1 and CDR2 are GTSNPN and SVGIG (reference sequence). CDR3 length: 14 residues. The CDR3 reads CAWSVPGLNYGYTF. For the CDR3, the DNA is TGTGCCTGGAGTGTACCAGGGCTAAATTATGGCTACACCTTC.

The gene calls are TRBV21-1 and TRBJ2-5; the table's TRBD2 call for D was not verified on the DNA. TRBV21-1 is a listed pseudogene. CDR3 size: 14 residues. This chain's CDR3 is CASKRTSGQETQYF. CDR3 DNA: TGTGCCTCCAAGCGGACTAGCGGACAAGAGACCCAGTACTTC.

This clone has only a few counts. V is TRBV19 and J is TRBJ2-1; a weak D match, TRBD2 (6 bases). The V end lost 3 bases, the J end lost 8 bases, and 11 bases lay between the germline ends. From germline, CDR1 is LNHDA and CDR2 SQIVND (reference sequence). The CDR3 consists of 13 residues. The CDR3 DNA sequence: TGTGCCAGTAGTATGGCGGGACCGGATGAGCAGTTCTTC. Translated: CASSMAGPDEQFF.

This clone has just a few counts. The V and J genes are TRBV28 and TRBJ2-3, with 11 bases that match TRBD1. Germline V gene lookup returns CDR1 MDHEN and CDR2 SYDVKM. CDR3 length equals 20 residues. V was pared by 4 bases and J by 3 bases, with 18 bases of the junction left unmatched. Here the CDR3 reads CASSSGLSWPDRGLTDTQYF. For the CDR3, the DNA is TGTGCCAGCAGTTCCGGTTTGTCGTGGCCGGACAGGGGGCTTACAGATACGCAGTATTTT.

The gene calls are TRBV28 and TRBJ2-4; 7 bases match TRBD1. V shed 4 bases, J shed 12 bases, and the junction held 18 bases outside the gene matches. Germline values: CDR1 MDHEN, CDR2 SYDVKM. The CDR3 is 16 residues long. Here the CDR3 reads CASSYMDRTAGGSQYF. CDR3 nucleotides: TGTGCCAGCAGTTACATGGACAGGACCGCGGGTGGGTCTCAGTACTTC.

The sample holds a few counts of this clone. The chain links TRBV6-1 to TRBJ1-4; TRBD1 aligns across 7 bases. Trimming at V came to 2 bases and at J to 4 bases, leaving 4 bases not matched to a gene. Germline V gene sequence: CDR1 MNHNS, CDR2 SASEGT. The CDR3 has 15 amino acids. Here the CDR3 DNA reads TGTGCCAGCAGTGAACAGGGGGTCGGTAATGAAAAACTGTTTTTT. Translation: CASSEQGVGNEKLFF.

The chain couples TRBV2 to TRBJ2-1; D gene uncertain. The CDR3 spans 14 residues. The germline V and J ends were trimmed by 2 bases and 4 bases, with 9 bases remaining between them. Germline V gene sequence: CDR1 SNHLY, CDR2 FYNNEI. The CDR3 reads CASSEHNTYNEQFF. The CDR3 DNA is TGTGCCAGCAGTGAACACAATACGTACAATGAGCAGTTCTTC.